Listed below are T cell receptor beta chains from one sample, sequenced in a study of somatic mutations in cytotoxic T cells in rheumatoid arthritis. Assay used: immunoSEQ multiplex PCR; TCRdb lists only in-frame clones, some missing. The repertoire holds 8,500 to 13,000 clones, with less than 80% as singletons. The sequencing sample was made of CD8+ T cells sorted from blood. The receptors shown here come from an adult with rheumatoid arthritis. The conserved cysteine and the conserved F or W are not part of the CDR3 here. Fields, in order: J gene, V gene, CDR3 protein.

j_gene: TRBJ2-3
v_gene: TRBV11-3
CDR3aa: ASSFKLALDTDTQY

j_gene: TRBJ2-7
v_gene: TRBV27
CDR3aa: ASSLNARMASIG

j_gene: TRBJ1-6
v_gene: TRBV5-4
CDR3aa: ASSLASSPLH

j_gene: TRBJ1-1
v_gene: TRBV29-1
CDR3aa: SVEDVSGATNTEAF

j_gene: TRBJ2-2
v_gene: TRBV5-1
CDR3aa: ASSSQGGIGELF

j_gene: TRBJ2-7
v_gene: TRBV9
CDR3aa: ASSVGKRDGDEQY

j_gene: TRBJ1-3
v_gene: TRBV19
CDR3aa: ASSPTGVPGNTIY

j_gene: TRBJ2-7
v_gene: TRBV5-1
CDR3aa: ASSFGTGAYEQY

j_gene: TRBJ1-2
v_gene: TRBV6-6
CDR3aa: ASSYSPGTQGYT

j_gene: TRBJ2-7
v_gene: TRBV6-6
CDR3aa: ASTPTGGLASYEQY

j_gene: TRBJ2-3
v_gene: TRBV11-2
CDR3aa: ASSILKGDYTDTQY

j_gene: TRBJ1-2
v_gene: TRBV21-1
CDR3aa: ASTHIQGAFYGYT

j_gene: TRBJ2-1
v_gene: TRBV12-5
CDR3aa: ASGLAPPGTSGNGTYNEQF

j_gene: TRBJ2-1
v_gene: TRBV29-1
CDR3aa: SAMTSGRGNEQF

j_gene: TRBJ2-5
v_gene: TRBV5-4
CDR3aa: ASSLGHPQETQY

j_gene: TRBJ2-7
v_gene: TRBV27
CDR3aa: ASREGTEQY

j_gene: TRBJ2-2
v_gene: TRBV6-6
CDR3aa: ASCSVGGTGELF

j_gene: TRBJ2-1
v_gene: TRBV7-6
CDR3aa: ASSPGPGGPSYNEQF

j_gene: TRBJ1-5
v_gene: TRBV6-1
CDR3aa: ASSEAGQGIQPQH

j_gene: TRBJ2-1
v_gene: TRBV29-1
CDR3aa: SVVPTSGSLNEQF

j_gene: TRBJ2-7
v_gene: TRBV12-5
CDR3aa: ASGLNFYEQY

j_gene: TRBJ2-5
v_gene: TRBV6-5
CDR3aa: ASSPISAETQY

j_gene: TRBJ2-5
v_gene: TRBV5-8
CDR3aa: ASSLGTLQETQY

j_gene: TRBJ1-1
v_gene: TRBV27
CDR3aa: ASRLQGMNTEAF

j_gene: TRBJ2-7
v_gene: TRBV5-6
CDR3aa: ASSLRGNSYEQY

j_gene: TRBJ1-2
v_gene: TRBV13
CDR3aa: ASSADRYYGYT